This T cell receptor beta chain was recovered during a study of blood T cell repertoires in COVID-19. Study as a whole: T cells, B-cell-depleted T cells, or PBMCs supplied cDNA or gDNA.

The CDR3 extends over 15 amino acids. The V gene's germline CDR1 is LNHDA and CDR2 SQIVND (reference sequence). Trimming cost V 6 bases and J 7 bases; bases outside gene matches: 9. Clones were sequenced by immunoSEQ multiplex PCR, and TCRdb holds only the in-frame ones, with some missing. In the table there are about 82,000 clones, approximately 82% of which are singletons. This chain links TRBV19 with TRBJ1-5; 10 nucleotides agree with TRBD1. This receptor was taken from a woman aged 55-69 years with acute or convalescent COVID-19. Sequencing input: peripheral blood. In nucleotides, the CDR3 is TGTGCCAGTAGCCTAACCTGGGACAGGGGCCAGCCCCAGCATTTT. Translated: CASSLTWDRGQPQHF. Together with reference TRBV19 and TRBJ1-5, the CDR3 gives the full variable domain: DGGITQSPKYLFRKEGQNVTLSCEQNLNHDAMYWYRQDPGQGLRLIYYSQIVNDFQKGDIAEGYSVSREKKESFPLTVTSAQKNPTAFYLCASSLTWDRGQPQHFGDGTRLSIL.